This T cell receptor (beta chain) was observed in a study of blood T cell repertoires in COVID-19. Study background: The origin of the acute and convalescent COVID-19 samples was the United States, Italy and Spain. T cells, B-cell-depleted T cells, or PBMCs provided the cDNA or gDNA that served as material.

The CDR3 is made up of 15 amino acids. The germline CDR1 and CDR2 sequences are MNHEY and SVGAGI. Between the trimmed V and J ends, which lost 6 bases and 0 bases, there was a span of 11 bases. Original analysis: How many nucleated cells were present was estimated from reference gene primer amplification. Profiled with immunoSEQ multiplex PCR; TCRdb holds only in-frame clones, not every one. The V and J calls and clone size come from that table; D and trimming were worked out from the DNA. The top ten clones hold approximately 9% of a sample with 270,000 or so clones, about 83% of them seen once. The sequencing input was peripheral blood. The TCR was taken from a woman in her 50s who had recovered from COVID-19. The J gene is TRBJ1-4, the V gene TRBV6-5, with D possibly being TRBD1 (5 bases). The CDR3 DNA follows: TGTGCCAGCAGGCCTTCGACAGCAACTAATGAAAAACTGTTTTTT. It is translated as CASRPSTATNEKLFF.